This TCR beta chain was sequenced for a study of cytomegalovirus exposure and HLA in healthy donors. Whole-study context: Counted in an early data release were roughly 81 million unique TCRs from HLA-typed donors. Overall study results and limits: Serostatus for CMV was the only available immune exposure information. In vitro, a few CMV-associated chains proved specific for CMV antigens. The analysis excluded some indistinguishable V segments, including TRBV6-2 and TRBV6-3.

This clone was picked up a small number of times. Its antigen is not known. PCR was performed using 60 Vbeta and 13 Jbeta primers. The assay was immunoSEQ multiplex PCR, and TCRdb's table has in-frame clones only and misses some. The sample consists of 70,000 to 90,000 clones, 65% to 80% of them appearing once. The V and J ends lost 9 bases and 0 bases respectively, with 13 bases between them. CDR1 is SGHRS, CDR2 YFSETQ, per germline. The CDR3 is 14 amino acids. The specimen was PBMCs. This clonotype was sampled from a man in his 60s in good health and CMV-seronegative. The chain uses TRBV5-1 and TRBJ1-5; maybe TRBD1 (5 bases). The CDR3 protein is CATGPCDSNQPQHF. In DNA form, the CDR3 reads TGCGCCACAGGGCCCTGTGATAGCAATCAGCCCCAGCATTTT.